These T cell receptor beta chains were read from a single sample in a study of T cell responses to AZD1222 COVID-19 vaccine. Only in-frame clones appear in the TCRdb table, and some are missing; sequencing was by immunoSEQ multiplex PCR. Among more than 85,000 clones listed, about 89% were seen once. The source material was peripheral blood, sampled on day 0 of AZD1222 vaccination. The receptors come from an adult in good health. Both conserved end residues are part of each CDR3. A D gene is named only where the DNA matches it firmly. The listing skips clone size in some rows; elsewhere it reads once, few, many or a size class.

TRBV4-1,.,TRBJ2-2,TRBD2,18,TGCGCCAGCAGCCATCCCCGGGGAGGGAGGTGGACCACCGGGGAGCTGTTTTTT,CASSHPRGGRWTTGELFF
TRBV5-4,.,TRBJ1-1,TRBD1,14,TGTGCCAGCAGCTCTGTACAGGGGAGCACTGAAGCTTTCTTT,CASSSVQGSTEAFF
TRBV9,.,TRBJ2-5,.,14,TGTGCCAGCAGCTTCCTTGGACAGAAAGAGACCCAGTACTTC,CASSFLGQKETQYF
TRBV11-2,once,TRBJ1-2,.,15,TGTGCCAGCAGCTTAGATTTCTGGGGGGTTAATGGCTACACCTTC,CASSLDFWGVNGYTF
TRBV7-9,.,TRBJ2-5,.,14,TGTGCCAGCAGCTCGGGATGGGGAGGAGAGACCCAGTACTTC,CASSSGWGGETQYF
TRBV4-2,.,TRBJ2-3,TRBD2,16,TGTGCCAGCAGCCAAGTGATTCGCGGGGGGGTTGATACGCAGTATTTT,CASSQVIRGGVDTQYF
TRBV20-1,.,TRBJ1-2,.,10,TGCAGTGCAGGAAACTATGGCTACACCTTC,CSAGNYGYTF
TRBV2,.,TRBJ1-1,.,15,TGTGCCAGCAGTGAAATGGTGTGGATGAACACTGAAGCTTTCTTT,CASSEMVWMNTEAFF
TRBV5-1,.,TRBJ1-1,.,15,TGCGCCAGCAGCTTGTCTTCGCCCCGCGGCGCTGAAGCTTTCTTT,CASSLSSPRGAEAFF
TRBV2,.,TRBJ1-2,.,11,TGTGCCAGCAGGCCGGATTATGGCTACACCTTC,CASRPDYGYTF
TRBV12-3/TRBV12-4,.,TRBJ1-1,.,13,TGTGCCAGCAGTTTTCAGGGGAGTTCTGAAGCTTTCTTT,CASSFQGSSEAFF
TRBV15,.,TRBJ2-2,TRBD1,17,TGTGCCACCAGCAGGAGGAAAGGGGGCTCGGACACCGGGGAGCTGTTTTTT,CATSRRKGGSDTGELFF
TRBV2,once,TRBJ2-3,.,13,TGTGTCGCTCACAGGGACGGAACAGATACGCAGTATTTT,CVAHRDGTDTQYF